These T cell receptor beta chains were read from a single sample in a study of blood T cell repertoires in COVID-19. Clones were sequenced by immunoSEQ multiplex PCR, and TCRdb holds only the in-frame ones, with some missing. Altogether over 85,000 clones are present, around nine tenths being singletons, with the ten largest covering approximately 5%. Input material: peripheral blood. Receptor source: a woman aged 80 or over with acute or convalescent COVID-19. Each CDR3 is given with its conserved first and last residue. Each record gives: V gene, J gene, clone size, CDR3 length, D gene, CDR3 DNA, CDR3 protein. D genes are given only for firm matches. Some rows mark clone size as missing; the rest say once, few, many or name a class of expanded clone.

TRBV5-1	TRBJ2-1	.	14	.	TGCGCCAGCAGCTGGGCTTCCCGTTACAATGAGCAGTTCTTC	CASSWASRYNEQFF
TRBV7-2	TRBJ2-1	.	16	.	TGTGCCAGCAGCTTAGGCTCTGAGGTGGCCTACAATGAGCAGTTCTTC	CASSLGSEVAYNEQFF
TRBV6-6	TRBJ1-3	.	14	.	TGTGCCAGCAGTTACTCAACAAAAGGAAACACCATATATTTT	CASSYSTKGNTIYF
TRBV5-1	TRBJ2-3	.	16	TRBD2	TGCGCCAGCGGCTCTACTAGCGGGAGCAGCACAGATACGCAGTATTTT	CASGSTSGSSTDTQYF
TRBV9	TRBJ2-3	.	16	TRBD2	TGTGCCAGCAGCGTAGGAGGAGCGGGATGGGCAGATACGCAGTATTTT	CASSVGGAGWADTQYF
TRBV30	TRBJ2-1	.	15	TRBD2	TGTGCCTGGAGTGAAGGCGGGAGAGCATACAATGAGCAGTTCTTC	CAWSEGGRAYNEQFF
TRBV5-6	TRBJ2-3	.	14	TRBD2	TGTGCCAGCAGCCGCGGGGGACCAGGAGATACGCAGTATTTT	CASSRGGPGDTQYF
TRBV3-1/TRBV3-2	TRBJ2-3	.	13	TRBD2	TGTGCCAGCAGCCAAGTCGGGGGGAATACGCAGTATTTT	CASSQVGGNTQYF
TRBV18	TRBJ2-1	once	16	.	TGTGCCAGCTCACCTCGCCCGGGAAGCTCCTACAATGAGCAGTTCTTC	CASSPRPGSSYNEQFF
TRBV7-3	TRBJ2-1	.	15	TRBD1	TGTGCCAGCAGCCCCGGGACAGGGGGAAGCAATGAGCAGTTCTTC	CASSPGTGGSNEQFF
TRBV6-1	TRBJ1-2	.	14	TRBD1	TGTGCCAGCAGTGAGACGGGACAGAGTTTCGGCTACACCTTC	CASSETGQSFGYTF
TRBV5-1	TRBJ2-7	.	17	TRBD1	TGCGCCAGCAGCTTGTACCCCACCGGGACAGGGTCCTACGAGCAGTACTTC	CASSLYPTGTGSYEQYF
TRBV6-5	TRBJ1-2	.	15	TRBD1	TGTGCCAGCAGTTATTGGGGACAGGGGGCAAGAGGCTACACCTTC	CASSYWGQGARGYTF
TRBV5-1	TRBJ1-4	.	20	TRBD1	TGCGCCAGCAGCTCATCGTCGAGACAGGGGGCGAAGGAAGCTGGGGAAAAACTGTTTTTT	CASSSSSRQGAKEAGEKLFF
TRBV30	TRBJ1-2	.	14	.	TGTGCCTGGAGTGTGGGAGTCCCGGGCTATGGCTACACCTTC	CAWSVGVPGYGYTF
TRBV30	TRBJ2-6	.	17	.	TGTGCCTGGAGTGTTGGATTAGGACAGCCTGGGGCCAACGTCCTGACTTTC	CAWSVGLGQPGANVLTF
TRBV19	TRBJ1-4	.	16	.	TGTGCCAGTAGTATAGGCCAACGAGCAACTAATGAAAAACTGTTTTTT	CASSIGQRATNEKLFF
TRBV6-5	TRBJ2-3	.	16	TRBD2	TGTGCCAGCAGTTATCACTCTAGCGGGGGCACAGATACGCAGTATTTT	CASSYHSSGGTDTQYF
TRBV6-5	TRBJ1-2	.	13	.	TGTGCCAGCAGTTCCGACAAGCCCGGTGGCTACACCTTC	CASSSDKPGGYTF
TRBV27	TRBJ2-2	.	15	.	TGTGCCAGCAGTTCACCAGGGGCAGGCACCGGGGAGCTGTTTTTT	CASSSPGAGTGELFF
TRBV7-2	TRBJ1-1	.	15	TRBD1	TGTGCCAGCAGCCCCCGAACAGGGGGCCTCACTGAAGCTTTCTTT	CASSPRTGGLTEAFF
TRBV6-4	TRBJ2-2	.	14	.	TGTGCCAGCAGTGAAAACACGAACACCGGGGAGCTGTTTTTT	CASSENTNTGELFF